This TCR beta chain comes out of a study of OX40 agonist ivuxolimab in advanced cancers. Across the whole study: Every 2 weeks, patients received ivuxolimab intravenously, dosed at 0.01 to 10 mg/kg.

A word on this clone: Its antigen is as yet unknown.

Notes on the study in general: No determination was made of the antigen specificity of the expanded peripheral T cells. Within 6 weeks, CD4+ and CD8+ blood T cells expanded clonally at 0.1 to 3.0 mg/kg.

TCRdb keeps only in-frame clones here, not all; method: immunoSEQ multiplex PCR. The sample shows tens of thousands of clones, 80% to 90% of them seen only once. V lost 0 bases and J lost 9; bases outside the gene matches: 6. The CDR3 contains 15 residues. Germline values: CDR1 LNHDA, CDR2 SQIVND (reference sequence). The sequence was obtained from an adult with an advanced solid tumor such as melanoma, head and neck, liver or kidney cancer. The sample here was CD4+ or CD8+ T cells sorted from blood, taken in a trial of the OX40 agonist ivuxolimab. The chain uses TRBV19 and TRBJ2-1; 9 bases align to TRBD2. DNA of the CDR3: TGTGCCAGTAGTATAGATCTAGCGGGGTCCGGTGAGCAGTTCTTC. It is translated as CASSIDLAGSGEQFF.